This TCR beta chain was captured by sequencing in a study of cytomegalovirus exposure and HLA in healthy donors. Study-level points and caveats: Some V segments could not be told apart, so they were left out, TRBV6-2 and TRBV6-3 among them.

As for this clone: Antigen unknown.

The study ran its PCR with 60 Vbeta and 13 Jbeta primers. Profiled with immunoSEQ multiplex PCR; TCRdb holds only in-frame clones, not every one. The sample has around 130,000 clones, 65% to 90% seen once; the top ten hold roughly 2.7%. The ends were cut back, 4 bases at V and 0 bases at J, with 6 bases in the middle. Germline V CDR1 and CDR2: MNHNS, SASEGT. The CDR3 is 14 residues long. The origin of this receptor is a man aged 45-65 years in good health and CMV-seronegative. Sequenced input: PBMCs. The V gene is TRBV6-1, the J gene TRBJ1-4; D uncertain. In nucleotides, the CDR3 is TGTGCCAGCAGTGGACAAGCAACTAATGAAAAACTGTTTTTT. Its translation: CASSGQATNEKLFF.